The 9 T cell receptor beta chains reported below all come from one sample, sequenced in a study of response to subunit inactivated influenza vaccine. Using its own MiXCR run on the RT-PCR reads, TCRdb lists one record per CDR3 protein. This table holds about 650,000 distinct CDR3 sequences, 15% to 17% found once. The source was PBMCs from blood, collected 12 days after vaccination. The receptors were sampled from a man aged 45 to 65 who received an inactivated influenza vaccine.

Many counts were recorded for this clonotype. The CDR3 region has the DNA TGTGCCAGCAGCTCCGGGACTAGTTCCTACGAGCAGTACTTC. Amino acids: CASSSGTSSYEQYF. The chain links TRBV7-9 to TRBJ2-7; 8 nucleotides match TRBD2. CDR3 length: 14 residues. J lost 1 base, V lost 4 bases, and 3 bases had no gene match. The V gene's germline CDR1 is SEHNR and CDR2 FQNEAQ (reference sequence).

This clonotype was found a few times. The CDR3 region has the DNA TGTGCCAGCAGCGTAGCCTCGGGGTACACAGATACGCAGTATTTT. Its translation is CASSVASGYTDTQYF. The rearrangement uses TRBV9 and TRBJ2-3; D may be TRBD2 (5 bases). Trimming left V 0 bases short and J 2 bases short, with 10 bases between. CDR3 length: 15 amino acids. Germline CDR1 reads SGDLS; CDR2 reads YYNGEE. Variable domain in full (rest from reference TRBV9 and TRBJ2-3): DSGVTQTPKHLITATGQRVTLRCSPRSGDLSVYWYQQSLDQGLQFLIQYYNGEERAKGNILERFSAQQFPDLHSELNLSSLELGDSALYFCASSVASGYTDTQYFGPGTRLTVL.

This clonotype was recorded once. The CDR3 region is CASSLAGLQGAFF. The CDR3 DNA follows: TGTGCCAGCAGTTTAGCAGGGCTCCAGGGAGCTTTCTTT. The V and J genes are TRBV12-3 or TRBV12-4 and TRBJ1-1; tentatively, D is TRBD1 (5 bases). V lost 0 bases to trimming and J lost 10 bases, with 12 bases between them. CDR3 length: 13 amino acids.

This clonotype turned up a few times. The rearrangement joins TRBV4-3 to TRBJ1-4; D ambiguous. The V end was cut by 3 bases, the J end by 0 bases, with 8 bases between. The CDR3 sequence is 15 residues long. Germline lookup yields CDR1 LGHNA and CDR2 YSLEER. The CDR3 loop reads CASSQARATNEKLFF. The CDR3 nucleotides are TGCGCCAGCAGCCAGGCACGGGCAACTAATGAAAAACTGTTTTTT.

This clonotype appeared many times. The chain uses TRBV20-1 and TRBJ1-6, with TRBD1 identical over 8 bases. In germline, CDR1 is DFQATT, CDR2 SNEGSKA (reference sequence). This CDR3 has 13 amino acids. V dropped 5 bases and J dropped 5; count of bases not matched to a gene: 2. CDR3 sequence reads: CSAHRGNNSPLHF. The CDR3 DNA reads TGCAGTGCTCACAGGGGGAATAATTCACCCCTCCACTTT.

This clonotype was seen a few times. The CDR3 region has the DNA TGTGCCAGCAGCTTAGACGAATTCCCCGTAGGAAGGCAGTTCTTC. Translating it yields CASSLDEFPVGRQFF. The chain is built from TRBV7-2 and TRBJ2-1; D not certain. V gave up 1 base and J gave up 12 bases, with 19 bases separating them. The CDR3 loop spans 15 amino acids. Germline assignment: CDR1 SGHTA and CDR2 FQGNSA.

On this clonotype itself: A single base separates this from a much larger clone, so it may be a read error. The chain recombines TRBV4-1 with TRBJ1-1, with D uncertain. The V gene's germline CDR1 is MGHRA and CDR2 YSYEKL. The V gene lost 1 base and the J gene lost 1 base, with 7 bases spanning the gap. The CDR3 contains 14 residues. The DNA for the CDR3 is TGCGCCAGCAGCCAAGTAGCTGCGAACACTGAAGCTTTCTTT. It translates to CASSQVAANTEAFF.

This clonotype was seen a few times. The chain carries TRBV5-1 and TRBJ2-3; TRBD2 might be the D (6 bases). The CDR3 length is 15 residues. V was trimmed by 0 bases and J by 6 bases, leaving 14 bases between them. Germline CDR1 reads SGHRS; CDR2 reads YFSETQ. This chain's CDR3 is CASSLVGGDVDTQYF. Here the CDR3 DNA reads TGCGCCAGCAGCTTGGTGGGGGGAGATGTGGATACGCAGTATTTT. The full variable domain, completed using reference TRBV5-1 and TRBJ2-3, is KAGVTQTPRYLIKTRGQQVTLSCSPISGHRSVSWYQQTPGQGLQFLFEYFSETQRNKGNFPGRFSGRQFSNSRSEMNVSTLELGDSALYLCASSLVGGDVDTQYFGPGTRLTVL.

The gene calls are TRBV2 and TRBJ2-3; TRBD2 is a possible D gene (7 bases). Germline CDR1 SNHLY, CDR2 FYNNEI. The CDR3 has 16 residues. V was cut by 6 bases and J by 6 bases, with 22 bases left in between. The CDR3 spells CASRKGGGPIFDTQYF. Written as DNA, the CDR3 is TGTGCCAGCAGGAAAGGGGGAGGGCCGATATTCGATACGCAGTATTTT.